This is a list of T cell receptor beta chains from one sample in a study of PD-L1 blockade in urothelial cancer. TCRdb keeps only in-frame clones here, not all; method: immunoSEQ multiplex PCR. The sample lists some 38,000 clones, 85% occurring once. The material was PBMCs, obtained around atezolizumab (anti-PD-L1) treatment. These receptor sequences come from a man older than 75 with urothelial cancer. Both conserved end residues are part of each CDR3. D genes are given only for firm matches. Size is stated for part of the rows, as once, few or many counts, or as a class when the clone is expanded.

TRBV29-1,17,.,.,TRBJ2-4,TGCAGCGTTGTCCAGGGGGCGTACGGGGGGACCAAAAACATTCAGTACTTC,CSVVQGAYGGTKNIQYF
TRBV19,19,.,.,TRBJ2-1,TGTGCCAGTAGTATAGAAACAGGGCGACGCCTTTTCTCCTACAATGAGCAGTTCTTC,CASSIETGRRLFSYNEQFF
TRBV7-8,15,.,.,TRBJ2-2,TGTGCCAGCAGCTCGCTAGCCCCCAGAACCGGGGAGCTGTTTTTT,CASSSLAPRTGELFF
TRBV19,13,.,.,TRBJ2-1,TGTGCCAGTAGTGTGACTCCCTACAATGAGCAGTTCTTC,CASSVTPYNEQFF
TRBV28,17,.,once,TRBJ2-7,TGTGCCAGCAGTTTAAATTCGGGTGTCAGGGGTAACTACGAGCAGTACTTC,CASSLNSGVRGNYEQYF
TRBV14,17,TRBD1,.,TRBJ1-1,TGTGCCAGCAGCCAGGACCCGCAGGGGGTGGTGAACACTGAAGCTTTCTTT,CASSQDPQGVVNTEAFF
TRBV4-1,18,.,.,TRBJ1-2,TGCGCCAGCAGCCCTGGGGGCAGGGGAGCCCTATTGACCTATGGCTACACCTTC,CASSPGGRGALLTYGYTF
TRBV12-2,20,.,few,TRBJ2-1,TGTGCAAGTCGCTTAGGGGGTCTGTTTTTTCTAGCGGGAGTGGGCAATGAGCAGTTCTTC,CASRLGGLFFLAGVGNEQFF
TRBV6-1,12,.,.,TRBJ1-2,TGTGCCAGCAGTGAAAACACCTATGGCTACACCTTC,CASSENTYGYTF
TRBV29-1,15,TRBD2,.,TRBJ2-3,TGCAGCGTCGCCATAGGGACTAGCTCCGCAGATACGCAGTATTTT,CSVAIGTSSADTQYF
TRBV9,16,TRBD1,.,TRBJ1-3,TGTGCCAGCAGCGTCGCAGGGGGCGCGGGGGGAAACACCATATATTTT,CASSVAGGAGGNTIYF
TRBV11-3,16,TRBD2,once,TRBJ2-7,TGTGCCAGCAGCTTAATCGGCTCTAGCGGGAGGAAGCCCATAAACTTC,CASSLIGSSGRKPINF
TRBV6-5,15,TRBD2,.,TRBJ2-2,TGTGCCAGCAGGGAACTAGCGTGGGCGGGGGGGGAGCTGTTTTTT,CASRELAWAGGELFF
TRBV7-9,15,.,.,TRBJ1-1,TGTGCCAGCAGCTTAGTCCAGGGGATGAACACTGAAGCTTTCTTT,CASSLVQGMNTEAFF
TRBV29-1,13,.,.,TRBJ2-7,TGCAGCGTTGATGGCGGGACCCCCTACGAGCAGTACTTC,CSVDGGTPYEQYF
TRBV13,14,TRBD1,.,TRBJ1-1,TGTGCCAGCAGCTCGCGGACAGGGAGGACTGAAGCTTTCTTT,CASSSRTGRTEAFF
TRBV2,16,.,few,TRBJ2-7,TGTGCCAGCAGTGATGACGCGACGGGAGAGCTATACGAGCAGTACTTC,CASSDDATGELYEQYF
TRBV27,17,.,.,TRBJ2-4,TGTGCCAGCAGTTTATCGCTGACAACCACAGCCAAAAACATTCAGTACTTC,CASSLSLTTTAKNIQYF
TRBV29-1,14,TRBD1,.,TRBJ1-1,TGCAGCGCATCTCGACCGGGACAGGGGGCTTCGACTTTCTTT,CSASRPGQGASTFF
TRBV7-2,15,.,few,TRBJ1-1,TGTGCCAGCAGCTTAGCGGGACAAGTGAACACTGAAGCTTTCTTT,CASSLAGQVNTEAFF
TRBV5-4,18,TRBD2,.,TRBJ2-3,TGTGCCAGCAGCTTGTGGCCCCCTAGCGGGAGGGCCCCAGATACGCAGTATTTT,CASSLWPPSGRAPDTQYF
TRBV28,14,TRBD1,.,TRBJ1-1,TGTGCCAGCAGCACACAGGGGGGGAACACTGAAGCTTTCTTT,CASSTQGGNTEAFF
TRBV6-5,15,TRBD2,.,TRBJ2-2,TGTGCCAGCAGTTATAGGGCTAGCGGGACCGGGGAGCTGTTTTTT,CASSYRASGTGELFF
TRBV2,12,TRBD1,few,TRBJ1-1,TGTGCCAGCAGGACAGGGGCCACTGAAGCTTTCTTT,CASRTGATEAFF
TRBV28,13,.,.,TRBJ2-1,TGTGCCAGCACCAAGGGGCCGTCTAATGAGCAGTTCTTC,CASTKGPSNEQFF
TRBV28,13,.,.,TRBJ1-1,TGTGCCAGCAGTTTCTCGGGGAGCACTGAAGCTTTCTTT,CASSFSGSTEAFF
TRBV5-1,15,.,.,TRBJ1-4,TGCGCCAGCAGCTTGCAGGGTTTGGCTAATGAAAAACTGTTTTTT,CASSLQGLANEKLFF
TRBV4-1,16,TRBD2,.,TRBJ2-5,TGCGCCAGCAGCCGGGGACTAGCGGGACCACAAGAGACCCAGTACTTC,CASSRGLAGPQETQYF
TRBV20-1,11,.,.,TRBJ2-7,TGCAGTGCTAGCGGGATCTACGAGCAGTACTTC,CSASGIYEQYF
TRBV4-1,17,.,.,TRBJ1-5,TGCGCCAGCAGCCGCGGGGGCGCGGTGATTAGCAATCAGCCCCAGCATTTT,CASSRGGAVISNQPQHF
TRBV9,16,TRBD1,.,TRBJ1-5,TGTGCCAGCAGCTCCTCTACAGGGGGCATAAGTCAGCCCCAGCATTTT,CASSSSTGGISQPQHF
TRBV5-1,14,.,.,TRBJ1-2,TGCGCCAGCAGCCCGGAGGTCGGGGGTAGGGGCTACACCTTC,CASSPEVGGRGYTF
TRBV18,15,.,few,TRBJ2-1,TGTGCCAGCTCACCCACGGGGGGCTTGGTTAATGAGCAGTTCTTC,CASSPTGGLVNEQFF
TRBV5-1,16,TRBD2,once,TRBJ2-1,TGCGCCAGCAGCTCCGGACTAGCGGCGGGGAGAAATGAGCAGTTCTTC,CASSSGLAAGRNEQFF
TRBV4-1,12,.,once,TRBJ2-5,TGCGCCAGCAGTACCCTCGGGGGGACCCAGTACTTC,CASSTLGGTQYF
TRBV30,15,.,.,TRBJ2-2,TGTGCCTGGAGGAGAGCGAGCGCGAACACCGGGGAGCTGTTTTTT,CAWRRASANTGELFF
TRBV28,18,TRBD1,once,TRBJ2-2,TGTGCCAGCAGCTTTACCCCGGGACAGGGGTCGGTCACCGGGGAGCTGTTTTTT,CASSFTPGQGSVTGELFF
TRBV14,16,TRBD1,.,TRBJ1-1,TGTGCCAGCAGCCAAATAAGGGGACAGGGTCATAATGAAGCTTTCTTT,CASSQIRGQGHNEAFF
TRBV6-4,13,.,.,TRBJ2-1,TGTGCCAGCAGTGAAGGTTCATGGGGCGAGCAGTTCTTC,CASSEGSWGEQFF
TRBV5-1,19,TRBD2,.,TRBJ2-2,TGCGCCAGCAGCTTTTCGGGTCCTAGCGGGAGGAAAAACACCGGGGAGCTGTTTTTT,CASSFSGPSGRKNTGELFF
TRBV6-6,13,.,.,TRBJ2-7,TGTGCCAGCAGCGGGGACACCGCCTACGAGCAGTACTTC,CASSGDTAYEQYF
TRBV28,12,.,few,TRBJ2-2,TGTGCCAGCAACAGGATGGCCGGGGAGCTGTTTTTT,CASNRMAGELFF
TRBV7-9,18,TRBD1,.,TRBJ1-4,TGTGCCAGCAGCCCCATGGGCAAGTTCCCGGGACAGGCTGAAAAACTGTTTTTT,CASSPMGKFPGQAEKLFF
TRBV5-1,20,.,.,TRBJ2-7,TGCGCCAGCAGCCCCAAGTGGTCGCATAGGGAGAGCGTGGAATCCTACGAGCAGTACTTC,CASSPKWSHRESVESYEQYF
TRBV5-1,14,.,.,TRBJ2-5,TGCGCCAGCAGTCCGGGGAACCTACAAGAGACCCAGTACTTC,CASSPGNLQETQYF
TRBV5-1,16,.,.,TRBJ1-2,TGCGCCAGCAGCTTGGCCTGGGGGGACGGGAACTATGGCTACACCTTC,CASSLAWGDGNYGYTF
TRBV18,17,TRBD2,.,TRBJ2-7,TGTGCCAGCTCACCTCCACGGAGCGGGGCACGGGGCTACGAGCAGTACTTC,CASSPPRSGARGYEQYF
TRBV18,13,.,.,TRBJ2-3,TGTGCCAGCTCACGGGGGCACGGAGATACGCAGTATTTT,CASSRGHGDTQYF
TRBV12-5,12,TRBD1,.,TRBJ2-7,TGTGCTAGTGGCTTGGACAGGGGACAGCAGTACTTC,CASGLDRGQQYF
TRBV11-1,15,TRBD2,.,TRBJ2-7,TGTGCCAGCAGTTCCCAGACTAGCGGGATGGGGGAGCAGTACTTC,CASSSQTSGMGEQYF
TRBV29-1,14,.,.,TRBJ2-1,TGCAGCGGGCTGACCCCCACCCTTAGGGGTAAGCAGTTCTTC,CSGLTPTLRGKQFF
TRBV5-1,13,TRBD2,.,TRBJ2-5,TGCGCCAGCAGCAGTGGACTAGGAGAGACCCAGTACTTC,CASSSGLGETQYF
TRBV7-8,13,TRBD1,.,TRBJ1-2,TGTGCCAGCAGCCCGGGACAGGGCTATGGCTACACCTTC,CASSPGQGYGYTF
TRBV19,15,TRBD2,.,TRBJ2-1,TGTGCCAGTAGTCTTTCTAGCGGGAGTTACAATGAGCAGTTCTTC,CASSLSSGSYNEQFF
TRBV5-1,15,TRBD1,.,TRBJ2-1,TGCGCCAGCAGCTTGCAGGTAGCAGGGGGCGGTGAGCAGTTCTTC,CASSLQVAGGGEQFF